This T cell receptor beta chain was sequenced during a study of T cell responses to AZD1222 COVID-19 vaccine. Study-wide context: Timing groups of about 4 and about 12 weeks for second doses were pooled. Overall study results and limits: The donors showed a predominance of white British ancestry and of females, with possible underestimation of clonal diversity. Reports say nearly half of spike-specific TCRs go after unmutated variant regions. Dominant at 160-218 and 743-854, vaccine-associated CD4 TCRs also spanned spike.

Measured with immunoSEQ multiplex PCR; TCRdb has only the in-frame clones, and not every one. The sample includes approximately 150,000 clones, 85% to 95% seen only once; the top ten take around 1.3%. Details on this clone: Its specificity is not known.

This sequence originates from an adult in good health. The material was peripheral blood, obtained on day 0 of AZD1222 vaccination.

CDR3 in amino acids: CAWSPKGLGGAAQYF. The CDR3 DNA is TGTGCCTGGAGTCCTAAAGGCCTCGGCGGTGCGGCCCAGTACTTC. The V gene is TRBV30, the J gene TRBJ2-5; D is undetermined. The germline V and J ends were trimmed by 2 bases and 9 bases, with 22 bases remaining between them. Germline V lookup: CDR1 GTSNPN, CDR2 SVGIG (reference sequence). The CDR3 is made up of 15 amino acids.